This is a list of T cell receptor beta chains from one sample in a study of cytomegalovirus exposure and HLA in healthy donors. Clones were sequenced by immunoSEQ multiplex PCR, and TCRdb holds only the in-frame ones, with some missing. The profile shows about 98,000 clones, about four fifths of them singletons. Material for sequencing was PBMCs. These receptors were collected from a human donor in good health. The CDR3 runs from the conserved cysteine through the conserved F or W. Each record gives: clone size, J gene, V gene, D gene, CDR3 protein, CDR3 DNA. D genes are given only for firm matches. The size entry is marked missing in some rows and otherwise reads once, few, many or a size class.

abundance: few
j_gene: TRBJ2-2
v_gene: TRBV11-2
d_gene: .
CDR3aa: CASSFRGLDTGELFF
CDR3nt: TGTGCCAGCAGCTTTCGGGGGTTAGACACCGGGGAGCTGTTTTTT

abundance: .
j_gene: TRBJ1-2
v_gene: TRBV27
d_gene: .
CDR3aa: CASSSRGPSYGYTF
CDR3nt: TGTGCCAGCAGTTCGAGAGGCCCATCCTATGGCTACACCTTC

abundance: few
j_gene: TRBJ2-1
v_gene: TRBV27
d_gene: TRBD2
CDR3aa: CASRGLAGGSEQFF
CDR3nt: TGTGCCAGCAGGGGACTAGCGGGAGGTAGTGAGCAGTTCTTC

abundance: .
j_gene: TRBJ1-2
v_gene: TRBV5-1
d_gene: TRBD1
CDR3aa: CASSPGQGTYTF
CDR3nt: TGCGCCAGCAGCCCTGGACAGGGGACCTACACCTTC

abundance: .
j_gene: TRBJ2-3
v_gene: TRBV5-1
d_gene: TRBD1
CDR3aa: CASSLGTGSRTDTQYF
CDR3nt: TGCGCCAGCAGCTTGGGGACAGGGTCCCGCACAGATACGCAGTATTTT

abundance: .
j_gene: TRBJ1-6
v_gene: TRBV15
d_gene: .
CDR3aa: CATSRDATVNSPLHF
CDR3nt: TGTGCCACCAGCAGAGATGCGACAGTGAATTCACCCCTCCACTTT

abundance: .
j_gene: TRBJ2-3
v_gene: TRBV4-3
d_gene: TRBD1
CDR3aa: CASSQNTGGVTDTQYF
CDR3nt: TGCGCCAGCAGCCAGAACACAGGGGGTGTAACAGATACGCAGTATTTT

abundance: .
j_gene: TRBJ2-3
v_gene: TRBV6-5
d_gene: TRBD1
CDR3aa: CASSLDRGLPTDTQYF
CDR3nt: TGTGCCAGCAGTTTAGACAGGGGGCTTCCCACAGATACGCAGTATTTT

abundance: .
j_gene: TRBJ1-2
v_gene: TRBV18
d_gene: TRBD1
CDR3aa: CASSPPGNRDRAGYTF
CDR3nt: TGTGCCAGCTCACCACCGGGAAACCGGGACAGAGCTGGCTACACCTTC

abundance: .
j_gene: TRBJ2-2
v_gene: TRBV30
d_gene: TRBD2
CDR3aa: CAWGLAGVTGELFF
CDR3nt: TGTGCCTGGGGTCTAGCGGGAGTCACCGGGGAGCTGTTTTTT

abundance: few
j_gene: TRBJ1-1
v_gene: TRBV19
d_gene: TRBD1
CDR3aa: CASTLRPPGQGTEAFF
CDR3nt: TGTGCCAGTACTTTGCGCCCTCCGGGACAGGGGACTGAAGCTTTCTTT

abundance: once
j_gene: TRBJ1-1
v_gene: TRBV5-1
d_gene: .
CDR3aa: CASSLDGGGNTEAFF
CDR3nt: TGCGCCAGCAGCTTGGACGGGGGGGGCAACACTGAAGCTTTCTTT

abundance: .
j_gene: TRBJ2-3
v_gene: TRBV27
d_gene: .
CDR3aa: CASTASLVGAVTQYF
CDR3nt: TGTGCCAGCACCGCCTCCCTAGTGGGGGCCGTTACGCAGTATTTT

abundance: .
j_gene: TRBJ1-2
v_gene: TRBV7-9
d_gene: TRBD1
CDR3aa: CASSLERTGVDGYTF
CDR3nt: TGTGCCAGCAGCTTAGAAAGGACAGGGGTTGATGGCTACACCTTC

abundance: .
j_gene: TRBJ2-3
v_gene: TRBV7-2
d_gene: .
CDR3aa: CASSLVALGPDTQYF
CDR3nt: TGTGCCAGCAGCTTAGTTGCGCTGGGGCCGGATACGCAGTATTTT